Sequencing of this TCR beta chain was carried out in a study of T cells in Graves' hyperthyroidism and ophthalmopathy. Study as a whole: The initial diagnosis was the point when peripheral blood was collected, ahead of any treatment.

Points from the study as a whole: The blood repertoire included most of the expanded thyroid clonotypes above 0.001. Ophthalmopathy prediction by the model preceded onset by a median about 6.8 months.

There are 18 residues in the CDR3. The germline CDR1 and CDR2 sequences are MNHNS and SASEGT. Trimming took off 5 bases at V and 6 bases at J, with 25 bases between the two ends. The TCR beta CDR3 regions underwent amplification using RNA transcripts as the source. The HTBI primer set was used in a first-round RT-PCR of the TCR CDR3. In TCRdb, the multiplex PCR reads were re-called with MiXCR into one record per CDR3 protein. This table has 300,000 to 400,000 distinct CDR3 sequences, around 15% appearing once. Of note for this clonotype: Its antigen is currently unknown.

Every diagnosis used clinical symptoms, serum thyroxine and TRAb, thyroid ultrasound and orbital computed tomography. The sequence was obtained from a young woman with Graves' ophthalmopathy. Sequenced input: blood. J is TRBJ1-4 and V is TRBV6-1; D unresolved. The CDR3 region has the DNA TGTGCCAGCAGTACCGGCTCGGGGTCGTCAGATTGGGATGAAAAACTGTTTTTT. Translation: CASSTGSGSSDWDEKLFF.